These 11 T cell receptor beta chains share one sample of origin, sequenced in a study of early T cells in non-severe SARS-CoV-2 infection. TCRdb re-called the 5' RACE reads with MiXCR, one entry per CDR3 protein. The sample lists 46,000 or so distinct CDR3 sequences; roughly 4% were seen once. Material for sequencing was whole blood. These receptors all come from an adult who was a healthcare worker with PCR-confirmed SARS-CoV-2 infection or an uninfected control (not recorded which).

This clonotype was observed many times. This chain connects TRBV12-3 or TRBV12-4 to TRBJ2-5; no clear D. The CDR3 runs to 12 residues. The V gene lost 2 bases and the J gene lost 5 bases, with 6 bases spanning the gap. CDR3 in DNA: TGTGCCAGCAGTTTAAGATTTGAGACCCAGTACTTC. It is translated as CASSLRFETQYF.

The sample holds a few counts of this clonotype. The genes are TRBV29-1 and TRBJ2-7; D might be TRBD2 (6 bases). CDR1 and CDR2 from the germline V gene are SQVTM and ANQGSEA. This CDR3 spans 12 amino acids. Trimming took off 7 bases at V and 4 bases at J, with 14 bases between the two ends. CDR3 amino acids: CSAGGAGYEQYF. CDR3 DNA: TGCAGCGCCGGAGGGGCTGGGTACGAGCAGTACTTC.

This clonotype was seen repeatedly, ten times or more. The chain couples TRBV20-1 to TRBJ2-1; 7 nucleotides align to TRBD1. The CDR3 length is 16 residues. With V trimmed by 3 bases and J by 4 bases, 12 bases remained unmatched. Per germline, CDR1 DFQATT and CDR2 SNEGSKA (reference sequence). CDR3 region: CSARERTGFVYNEQFF. DNA for the CDR3: TGCAGTGCTAGGGAAAGGACAGGCTTCGTATACAATGAGCAGTTCTTC.

This clonotype was seen at least ten times. The gene calls are TRBV15 and TRBJ1-6; D is ambiguous. The CDR3 runs to 14 residues. CDR1 is LNHNV, CDR2 YYDKDF, per germline (reference sequence). Trimming took off 0 bases at V and 8 bases at J, with 8 bases between the two ends. The CDR3 here is CATSRDWSYSPLHF. The CDR3 nucleotides are TGTGCCACCAGCAGAGATTGGTCCTATTCACCCCTCCACTTT.

This clonotype came up many times. The V and J genes are TRBV28 and TRBJ2-2; D is tentatively TRBD1 or TRBD2 (5 bases each). Germline V gives CDR1 MDHEN, CDR2 SYDVKM. Trimming shortened V by 5 bases and J by 7 bases, and 20 bases separated the two germline ends. CDR3 length equals 16 residues. CDR3 in amino acids: CASSPIGTLTLGELFF. Here the CDR3 DNA reads TGTGCCAGCAGTCCGATCGGGACCCTCACCCTCGGGGAGCTGTTTTTT.

Of note for this clonotype: This may stem from a read error, because a much larger clone lies one nucleotide away. The V gene is TRBV20-1, the J gene TRBJ2-3; the D call may be TRBD1 or TRBD2 (5 bases each). Per germline, CDR1 DFQATT and CDR2 SNEGSKA (reference sequence). Deletions cut 5 bases from V and 2 bases from J, with 11 bases between. The CDR3 runs 13 residues. CDR3 nucleotide sequence: TGCAGTGCTCTGTGGGACCCCACAGATACGCAGTATTTT. This encodes CSALWDPTDTQYF.

There are many counts of this clonotype. J is TRBJ2-2 and V is TRBV7-3, with a weak D call TRBD2 (6 bases). The CDR3 is made up of 15 amino acids. The V gene's germline CDR1 is SGHTA and CDR2 FQGTGA. V lost 5 bases and J lost 6, with 16 bases in between. The CDR3: CASSRAGSSAGELFF. The DNA for the CDR3 is TGTGCCAGCAGCCGGGCGGGAAGTTCAGCCGGGGAGCTGTTTTTT. The full variable domain, with the rest looked up from reference TRBV7-3 and TRBJ2-2, is GAGVSQTPSNKVTEKGKYVELRCDPISGHTALYWYRQSLGQGPEFLIYFQGTGAADDSGLPNDRFFAVRPEGSVSTLKIQRTERGDSAVYLCASSRAGSSAGELFFGEGSRLTVL.

This clonotype has a count of ten or more. The V and J genes are TRBV29-1 and TRBJ2-1; weak D call: TRBD2 (6 bases). The germline CDR1 and CDR2 sequences are SQVTM and ANQGSEA. The CDR3 has 12 amino acids. V was clipped by 7 bases and J by 6 bases, with 13 bases between them. The CDR3 DNA sequence: TGCAGCGCTAAACTAGCCAGCAATGAGCAGTTCTTC. Translation: CSAKLASNEQFF.

This clonotype has a count of ten or more. V and J are TRBV7-9 and TRBJ1-1, with D tentatively TRBD1 (5 bases). This CDR3 is 15 amino acids long. The germline V gene has CDR1 SEHNR and CDR2 FQNEAQ (reference sequence). V lost 5 bases and J 1 base, leaving 14 bases between the germline ends. In DNA, the CDR3 is TGTGCCAGCAGCCCGCGGGCAGGGCGGAACACTGAAGCTTTCTTT. This codes for CASSPRAGRNTEAFF.

This clonotype was recorded many times. This chain connects TRBV4-1 to TRBJ2-5, with 9 bases lining up with TRBD2. The CDR3 loop spans 15 amino acids. CDR1 MGHRA and CDR2 YSYEKL come from the germline V gene. V lost 6 bases to trimming and J lost 5 bases; unmatched junction nucleotides: 10. This CDR3 reads CASSDGGGALETQYF. CDR3 sequence (DNA): TGCGCCAGCAGTGATGGCGGGGGGGCGTTGGAGACCCAGTACTTC.

In regard to this clonotype: A much larger clonotype is one base distant, so this may be a read error. The conserved phenylalanine or tryptophan is not found at the CDR3 terminus, so this likely reflects a read error. J is TRBJ1-2 and V is TRBV30; D is unresolved. The CDR3 sequence is 12 residues long. V lost 1 base and J 8 bases, leaving 11 bases between the germline ends. Germline-derived CDR1 and CDR2 are GTSNPN and SVGIG (reference sequence). The CDR3, as DNA: TGTGCCTGGAGTGATGCCGTTAGGGGCTACACCTCC. Translation: CAWSDAVRGYTS.